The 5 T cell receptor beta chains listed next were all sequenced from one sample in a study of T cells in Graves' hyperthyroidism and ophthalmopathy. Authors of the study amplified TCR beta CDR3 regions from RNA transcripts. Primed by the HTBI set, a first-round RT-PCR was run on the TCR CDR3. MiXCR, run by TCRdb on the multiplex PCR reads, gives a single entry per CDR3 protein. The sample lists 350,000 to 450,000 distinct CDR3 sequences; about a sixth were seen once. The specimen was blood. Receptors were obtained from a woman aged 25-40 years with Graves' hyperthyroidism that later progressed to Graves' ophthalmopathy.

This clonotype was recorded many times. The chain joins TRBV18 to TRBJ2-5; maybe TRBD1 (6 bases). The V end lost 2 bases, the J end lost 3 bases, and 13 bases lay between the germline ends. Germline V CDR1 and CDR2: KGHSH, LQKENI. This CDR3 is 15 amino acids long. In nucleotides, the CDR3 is TGTGCCAGCTCACCAGGGCCGGGACAAGAAGAGACCCAGTACTTC. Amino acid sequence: CASSPGPGQEETQYF.

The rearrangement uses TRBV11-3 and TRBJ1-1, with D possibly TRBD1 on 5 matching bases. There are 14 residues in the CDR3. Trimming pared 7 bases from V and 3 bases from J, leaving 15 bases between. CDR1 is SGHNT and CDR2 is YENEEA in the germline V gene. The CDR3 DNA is TGTGCCAGCACCCCGAGGTTAGGGGACACTGAAGCTTTCTTT. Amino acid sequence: CASTPRLGDTEAFF.

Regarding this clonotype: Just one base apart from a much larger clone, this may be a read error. The CDR3 DNA reads as TGTGCCAGCAGTTTGCCGTTAGCCAAAAACATTCAGTACTTC. It specifies CASSLPLAKNIQYF. The chain has TRBV28 and TRBJ2-4; the D is unclear. V shed 3 bases and J shed 0 bases, with 6 bases lying between them. This CDR3 spans 14 amino acids. From germline, CDR1 is MDHEN and CDR2 SYDVKM. Supplemented by reference TRBV28 and TRBJ2-4, the full variable domain reads DVKVTQSSRYLVKRTGEKVFLECVQDMDHENMFWYRQDPGLGLRLIYFSYDVKMKEKGDIPEGYSVSREKKERFSLILESASTNQTSMYLCASSLPLAKNIQYFGAGTRLSVL.

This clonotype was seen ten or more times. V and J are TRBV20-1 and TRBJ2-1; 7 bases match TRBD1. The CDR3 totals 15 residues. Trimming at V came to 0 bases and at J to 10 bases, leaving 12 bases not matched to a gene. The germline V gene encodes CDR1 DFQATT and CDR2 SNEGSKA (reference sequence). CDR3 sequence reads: CSARDQWDRADEQFF. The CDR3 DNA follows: TGCAGTGCTAGAGACCAATGGGACAGAGCCGACGAGCAGTTCTTC.

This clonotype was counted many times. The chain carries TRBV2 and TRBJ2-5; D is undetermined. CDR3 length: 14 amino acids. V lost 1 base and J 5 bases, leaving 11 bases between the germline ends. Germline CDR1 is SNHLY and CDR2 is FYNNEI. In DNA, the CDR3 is TGTGCCAGCAGTGAAGTCGGCGCGTGGGAGACCCAGTACTTC. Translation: CASSEVGAWETQYF.